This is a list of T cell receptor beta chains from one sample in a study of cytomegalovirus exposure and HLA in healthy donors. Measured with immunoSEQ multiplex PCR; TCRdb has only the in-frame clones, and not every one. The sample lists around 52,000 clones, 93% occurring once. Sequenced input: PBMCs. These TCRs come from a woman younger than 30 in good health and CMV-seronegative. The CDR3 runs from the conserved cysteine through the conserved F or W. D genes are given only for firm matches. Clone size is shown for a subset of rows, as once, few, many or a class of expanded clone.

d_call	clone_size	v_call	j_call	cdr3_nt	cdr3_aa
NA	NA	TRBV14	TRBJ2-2	TGTGCCAGCAGCCAGTCAGGGGCTTGGACCGGGGAGCTGTTTTTT	CASSQSGAWTGELFF
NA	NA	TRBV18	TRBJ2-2	TGTGCCAGCTCACCAGGACTTACGAACACCGGGGAGCTGTTTTTT	CASSPGLTNTGELFF
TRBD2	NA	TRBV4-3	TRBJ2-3	TGCGCCAGCAGCCAAGTGGGGGGAGGGCCAGGGGATACGCAGTATTTT	CASSQVGGGPGDTQYF
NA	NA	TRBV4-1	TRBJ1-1	TGCGCCAGCAGCCAAATAACCGGGACACCTGAAGCTTTCTTT	CASSQITGTPEAFF
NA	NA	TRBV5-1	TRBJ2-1	TGCGCCAGCAGCCCCCGTAGGTCAGGGATTAGCTCCTACAATGAGCAGTTCTTC	CASSPRRSGISSYNEQFF
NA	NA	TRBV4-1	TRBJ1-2	TGCGCCAGCAGCCAAGAGAGAAACTATGGCTACACCTTC	CASSQERNYGYTF
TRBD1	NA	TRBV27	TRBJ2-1	TGTGCCAGCAGCCTCGCAGGGGGCTACTCTAATGAGCAGTTCTTC	CASSLAGGYSNEQFF
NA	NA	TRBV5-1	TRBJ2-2	TGCGCCAGCAGCCCGAGGGTAAGGGACACCGGGGAGCTGTTTTTT	CASSPRVRDTGELFF
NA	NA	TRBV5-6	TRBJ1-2	TGTGCCAGCAGCGCCGGGAGCCTGGGTAACTCTGGCTACACCTTC	CASSAGSLGNSGYTF
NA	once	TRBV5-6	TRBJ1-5	TGTGCCAGCAGCTTGGCCGGGTTGCAGCCCCAGCATTTT	CASSLAGLQPQHF
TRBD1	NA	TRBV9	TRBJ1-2	TGTGCCAGCAGCGTAGCGGCAGGGGGCCGCGGCTACACCTTC	CASSVAAGGRGYTF
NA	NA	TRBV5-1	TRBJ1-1	TGCGCCAGCAGCTTCTCAGGGGCGAACACTGAAGCTTTCTTT	CASSFSGANTEAFF
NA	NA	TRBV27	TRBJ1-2	TGTGCCAGCAGTTTTATTGGAAGGGGTGGCTACACCTTC	CASSFIGRGGYTF
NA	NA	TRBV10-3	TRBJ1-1	TGTGCCATCAGCTCGAATACAGGGAGCACTGAAGCTTTCTTT	CAISSNTGSTEAFF
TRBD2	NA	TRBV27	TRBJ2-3	TGTGCCAGCAGTCCGCCCGAGGGACTAAGGGGCACAGATACGCAGTATTTT	CASSPPEGLRGTDTQYF
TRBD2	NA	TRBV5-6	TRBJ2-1	TGTGCCAGCAGCTCCCGACTAGCTCCCGAGCAGTTCTTC	CASSSRLAPEQFF
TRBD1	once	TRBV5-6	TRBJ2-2	TGTGCCAGCAGCTTAACAGGGGGTTTCACCGGGGAGCTGTTTTTT	CASSLTGGFTGELFF
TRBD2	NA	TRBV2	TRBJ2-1	TGTGCCAGCAGTGAATATACTAGCGGGAACAATGAGCAGTTCTTC	CASSEYTSGNNEQFF
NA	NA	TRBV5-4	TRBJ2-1	TGTGCCAGCAGCCCGGGGGTACAGGGGACGTACAATGAGCAGTTCTTC	CASSPGVQGTYNEQFF
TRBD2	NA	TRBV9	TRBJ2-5	TGTGCCAGCAGCACCCGACTAGCAGAGACCCAGTACTTC	CASSTRLAETQYF
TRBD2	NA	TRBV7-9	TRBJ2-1	TGTGCCAGCAGCCCAGGACTAGCGGGAGATTTTCGCTATGAGCAGTTCTTC	CASSPGLAGDFRYEQFF
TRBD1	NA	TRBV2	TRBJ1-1	TGTGCCAGCAGGACCGGGGGACAGAAGAACACTGAAGCTTTCTTT	CASRTGGQKNTEAFF
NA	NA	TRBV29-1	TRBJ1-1	TGCAGCGTCACCCTCAGCGGGAACACTGAAGCTTTCTTT	CSVTLSGNTEAFF
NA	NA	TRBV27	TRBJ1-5	TGTGCCAGCAGTGCGAGGGGGATCAAGGGGTTTCAGCCCCAGCATTTT	CASSARGIKGFQPQHF
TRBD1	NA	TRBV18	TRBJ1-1	TGTGCCAGCTCATTGACGACAGGGGAAGTAATCACTGAAGCTTTCTTT	CASSLTTGEVITEAFF
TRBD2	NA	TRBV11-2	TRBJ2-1	TGTGCCAGCAGCTTAGACGGCGGGGGGGCCTTTGAGCAGTTCTTC	CASSLDGGGAFEQFF
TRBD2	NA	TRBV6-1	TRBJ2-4	TGTGCCAGCAGTGAAGGTCAGGGACTAGCGTACATTCAGTACTTC	CASSEGQGLAYIQYF
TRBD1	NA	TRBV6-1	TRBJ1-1	TGTGCCAGCGGGGACAGGCAAAGAGACACTGAAGCTTTCTTT	CASGDRQRDTEAFF
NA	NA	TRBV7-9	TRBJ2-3	TGTGCCAGCAGCTTAGCGTCGTCAGGGGTGGCAGATACGCAGTATTTT	CASSLASSGVADTQYF
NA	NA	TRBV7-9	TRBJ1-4	TGTGCCAGCACCCGCGGGGTGGGGGAGGTACTGTTTTTT	CASTRGVGEVLFF
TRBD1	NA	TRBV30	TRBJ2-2	TGTGCCTGGGAACCTACAGGGGGTCCTACCGGGGAGCTGTTTTTT	CAWEPTGGPTGELFF
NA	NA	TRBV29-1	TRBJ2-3	TGCAGCGTTGCCTTCGGGGATACGCAGTATTTT	CSVAFGDTQYF
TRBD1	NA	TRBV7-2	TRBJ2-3	TGTGCCAGCAGCTTAGGGCAGGGGGAAGCAGATACGCAGTATTTT	CASSLGQGEADTQYF
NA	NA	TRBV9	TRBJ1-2	TGTGCCAGCAGCGTTGAAGGAGGAACTAACTATGGCTACACCTTC	CASSVEGGTNYGYTF